This T cell receptor (beta chain) was retrieved from a study of neurological immune-mediated disorders. At the level of the study: Of the approximately 35 patients with multiple sclerosis, some 31 had relapsing-remitting MS, whereas the remaining 3 had secondary progressive MS. Study-wide points: The greatest TCR clonal expansion occurred in HTLV-1-associated myelopathy and the least in multiple sclerosis, which fell below healthy controls. Neither clinical nor MRI features showed any association with the multiple sclerosis repertoire cluster, and the authors stated that larger cohorts are needed. Because no CDR3 amino acid sequences were shared across subjects by expanded clones, private repertoires were suggested in all groups.

TCRdb itself ran the 5' RACE reads through MiXCR, one entry per CDR3 protein. The sample comprises tens of thousands of distinct CDR3 sequences, just over 2.5% of which are singletons, and around 1.1% rests with the top ten. This clonotype was detected many times. Its specificity is not known. V was clipped by 6 bases and J by 0 bases, with 15 bases between them. The germline gives CDR1 DFQATT, CDR2 SNEGSKA (reference sequence). The CDR3 extends over 14 amino acids. This receptor was taken from a woman aged 25-40 years with multiple sclerosis. This rearrangement joins TRBV20-1 to TRBJ2-7, with D perhaps TRBD1 or TRBD2 (6 bases each). What was sequenced was PBMCs. This CDR3 is CSAGTPGASYEQYF. In nucleotides, the CDR3 is TGCAGTGCCGGGACTCCAGGGGCCTCCTACGAGCAGTACTTC.